This entry is about one T cell receptor (beta chain). The sample comes from a study of T cell changes during pregnancy in multiple sclerosis. Germline CDR1 and CDR2: SGHTA and FQGTGA. V dropped 4 bases and J dropped 6; count of bases not matched to a gene: 8. This CDR3 region has 15 residues. Only in-frame clones appear in the TCRdb table, and some are missing; sequencing was by immunoSEQ multiplex PCR. The repertoire consists of more than 40,000 clones, with over 80% occurring once and the leading ten covering approximately 0.68%. The origin of this receptor is a female donor with multiple sclerosis, enrolled in a pregnancy study. The rearrangement uses TRBV7-3 and TRBJ2-7; the match to TRBD2 covers 11 bases. The sequencing used CD4+ T cells from peripheral blood mononuclear cells, collected in the third trimester of pregnancy. The CDR3 loop reads CASSSGGLAGGEQYF. CDR3 nucleotide sequence: TGTGCCAGCAGCTCCGGGGGGCTAGCGGGAGGCGAGCAGTACTTC.